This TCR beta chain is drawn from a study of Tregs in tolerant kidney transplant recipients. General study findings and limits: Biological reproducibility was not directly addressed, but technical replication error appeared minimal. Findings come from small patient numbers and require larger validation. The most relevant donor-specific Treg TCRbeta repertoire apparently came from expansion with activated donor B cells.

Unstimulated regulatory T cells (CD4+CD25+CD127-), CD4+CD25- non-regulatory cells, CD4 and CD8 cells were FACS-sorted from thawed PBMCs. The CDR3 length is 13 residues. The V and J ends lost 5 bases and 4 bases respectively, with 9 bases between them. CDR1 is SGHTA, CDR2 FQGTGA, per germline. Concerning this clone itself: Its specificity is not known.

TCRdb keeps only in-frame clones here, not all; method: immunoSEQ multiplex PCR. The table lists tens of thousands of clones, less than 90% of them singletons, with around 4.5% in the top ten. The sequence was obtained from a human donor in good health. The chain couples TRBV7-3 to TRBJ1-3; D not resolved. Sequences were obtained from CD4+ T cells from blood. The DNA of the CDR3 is TGTGCCAGCAGCACAACGTCAGGAAACACCATATATTTT. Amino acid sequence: CASSTTSGNTIYF.